The entry below describes one T cell receptor beta chain. Other nucleotide sequences from this sample produce the same CDR3. This entry comes from a study of T cell changes during pregnancy in multiple sclerosis. The repertoire was sequenced with immunoSEQ multiplex PCR; TCRdb's copy has only in-frame clones and lacks some. This sample has over 90,000 clones, with 80% to 95% found just once. Germline V lookup: CDR1 SGHRS, CDR2 YFSETQ. Trimming removed 1 base at V and 4 bases at J, with 9 bases between. This CDR3 is 13 amino acids long. The starting material was peripheral blood, obtained before pregnancy. This receptor was taken from a female donor with multiple sclerosis, enrolled in a pregnancy study. The chain combines TRBV5-1 with TRBJ2-7, with TRBD1 as a possible D gene (5 bases). The CDR3 DNA is TGCGCCAGCAGCTTGACAGGAACTTACGAGCAGTACTTC. Encoded protein: CASSLTGTYEQYF.